This T cell receptor beta chain was identified during a study of blood T cell repertoires in COVID-19. About the research overall: Spain, Italy and the United States supplied samples that represented acute and convalescent COVID-19.

This CDR3 has 13 residues. V was clipped by 2 bases and J by 6 bases, with 8 bases between them. The germline V gene has CDR1 MDHEN and CDR2 SYDVKM. Per the original data handling: Estimates of nucleated cell counts were drawn from the amplification of reference gene primers. Sequencing was performed with immunoSEQ multiplex PCR; in TCRdb, only in-frame clones are kept and a portion is missing. Clone size and V and J calls were adopted from that table, with D and trimming inferred from the DNA. The data contain a few hundred thousand clones, around 87% of them singletons. Recruited during active infection, patients (from Seattle) were subsequently followed longitudinally.

This clonotype was obtained from a woman in her thirties with COVID-19, enrolled during active disease. Sequencing was performed on peripheral blood. The gene calls are TRBV28 and TRBJ1-5; no clear D gene. CDR3 bases: TGTGCCAGCAGTTTAAACTTGATTCAGCCCCAGCATTTT. This gives the protein CASSLNLIQPQHF.